Shown below are 21 T cell receptor beta chains from a single sample sequenced in a study of blood T cell repertoires in COVID-19. Method: immunoSEQ multiplex PCR; TCRdb's copy keeps in-frame clones and lacks some. Of over 100,000 clones listed, over 60% are singletons. The sample was peripheral blood. The receptors shown here come from a woman in her 70s with acute or convalescent COVID-19.

The CDR3 DNA is TGTGCCAGCAGTTTAACGAGACTAGCGGTCGGGGAGCTGTTTTTT. The encoded protein is CASSLTRLAVGELFF. V is TRBV27 and J is TRBJ2-2; TRBD2 agrees at 9 bases. V shed 2 bases and J 7 bases; nucleotides not matched to a gene: 5. In germline, CDR1 is MNHEY, CDR2 SMNVEV (reference sequence). The CDR3 is made up of 15 amino acids.

V and J are TRBV3-1 (or the pseudogene TRBV3-2) and TRBJ1-5; D is possibly TRBD1 (5 bases). CDR3 length equals 15 residues. V shed 0 bases and J shed 4 bases, with 10 bases lying between them. The germline CDR1 and CDR2 sequences are LGHDT and YNNKEL (reference sequence). Here the CDR3 reads CASSQDSAGNQPQHF. In nucleotides, the CDR3 is TGTGCCAGCAGCCAAGATTCGGCAGGGAATCAGCCCCAGCATTTT.

The V and J genes are TRBV4-1 and TRBJ1-5; tentatively, D is TRBD1 (6 bases). Germline V gives CDR1 MGHRA, CDR2 YSYEKL. This CDR3 is built from 17 residues. Trimming cost V 0 bases and J 7 bases, with 19 bases left between them. The CDR3 DNA reads TGCGCCAGCAGCCAAGACGGGGGGCAACAGGGAAACCAGCCCCAGCATTTT. Its translation: CASSQDGGQQGNQPQHF.

The rearrangement uses TRBV4-1 and TRBJ2-2, with a weak D call TRBD2 (5 bases). Looked up from germline, CDR1 is MGHRA and CDR2 is YSYEKL. This CDR3 spans 15 amino acids. V shed 0 bases and J shed 5 bases, with 10 bases lying between them. The CDR3 nucleotides are TGCGCCAGCAGCCAAGATGCCCGGGGAACCGGGGAGCTGTTTTTT. This sequence encodes CASSQDARGTGELFF.

This clone has only a few counts. The chain carries TRBV18 and TRBJ2-5, with 9 positions matching TRBD2. The germline gives CDR1 KGHSH, CDR2 LQKENI. The J segment lost 3 bases and the V segment lost 7 bases, leaving 3 bases of the junction unmatched. This CDR3 comprises 13 residues. CDR3: CASFRTSEETQYF. CDR3 sequence (DNA): TGTGCCAGCTTCAGGACTAGCGAAGAGACCCAGTACTTC.

The chain combines TRBV6-5 with TRBJ1-3; maybe TRBD1 (5 bases). V was shortened by 2 bases and J by 2 bases, with 10 bases between the two germline ends. Germline lookup yields CDR1 MNHEY and CDR2 SVGAGI. The CDR3 is made up of 15 amino acids. CDR3 sequence: CASSYGAGPGNTIYF. CDR3 bases: TGTGCCAGCAGTTACGGGGCAGGGCCTGGAAACACCATATATTTT.

This clone was counted a few times. The rearrangement joins TRBV12-5 to TRBJ2-2, with a tentative D call TRBD2 (6 bases). The CDR3 extends over 14 amino acids. With 5 bases removed from V and 5 bases from J, the gap between germline ends came to 12 bases. Looked up from germline, CDR1 is LGHNT and CDR2 is FRNRAP. CDR3 loop: CASGQGGGTGELFF. The CDR3, as DNA: TGTGCTAGTGGTCAGGGAGGAGGGACCGGGGAGCTGTTTTTT.

This clone appeared once. The CDR3 protein is CASKRGQGGNEQFF. The DNA for the CDR3 is TGTGCCAGCAAGCGAGGACAGGGGGGGAATGAGCAGTTCTTC. The chain has TRBV6-5 and TRBJ2-1; 10 bases match TRBD1. Germline V lookup: CDR1 MNHEY, CDR2 SVGAGI. The V gene end was trimmed by 7 bases and the J gene end by 7 bases; junction bases not matched to a gene: 7. The CDR3 is 14 amino acids.

V usage is TRBV10-3 and J usage is TRBJ2-7; TRBD1 agrees at 8 bases. Germline V CDR1 and CDR2: ENHRY, SYGVKD. This CDR3 region has 12 residues. Losses at the gene ends were 7 bases for V and 3 bases for J; bases not matched to a gene: 2. In DNA form, the CDR3 reads TGTGCCATCACGGGGACAGGCTACGAGCAGTACTTC. It translates to CAITGTGYEQYF.

This clone has more than one count but fewer than ten. This chain joins TRBV10-1 and TRBJ2-7, with TRBD1 as a possible D gene (6 bases). The V and J ends lost 8 bases and 0 bases respectively, with 17 bases between them. Looked up from germline, CDR1 is WNHNN and CDR2 is SYGVQD (reference sequence). The CDR3 sequence is 15 residues long. The CDR3 DNA follows: TGCGCCAGCCGCCCCCGGGACAAGAGCTCCTACGAGCAGTACTTC. It yields the protein CASRPRDKSSYEQYF.

The chain couples TRBV19 to TRBJ2-7; the match to TRBD1 covers 8 bases. This CDR3 is 15 amino acids long. V dropped 3 bases and J dropped 4; count of bases not matched to a gene: 8. Germline-derived CDR1 and CDR2 are LNHDA and SQIVND (reference sequence). The CDR3 is CASSIGTGRAYEQYF. The CDR3 region has the DNA TGTGCCAGTAGTATCGGGACAGGTAGAGCATACGAGCAGTACTTC.

This clone occurred a few times. The gene calls are TRBV6-5 and TRBJ1-3; D is undetermined. The CDR3 contains 13 residues. V was pared by 7 bases and J by 4 bases, with 11 bases between. Germline values: CDR1 MNHEY, CDR2 SVGAGI. CDR3 nucleotides: TGTGCCAGCACCCAGGCTACAGGAAACACCATATATTTT. This encodes CASTQATGNTIYF.

The CDR3 here is CASSLGAVGREAYEQYF. The CDR3 coding sequence is TGTGCCAGCAGCTTGGGGGCCGTCGGGCGGGAGGCCTACGAGCAGTACTTC. The chain links TRBV5-4 to TRBJ2-7; the match to TRBD2 covers 8 bases. The CDR3 covers 17 residues. CDR1 SGHNT and CDR2 YYREEE come from the germline V gene (reference sequence). With 0 bases clipped from V and 2 bases from J, the junction kept 10 bases outside the gene matches. The full variable domain, in which reference TRBV5-4 and TRBJ2-7 provide the parts outside the CDR3, is ETGVTQSPTHLIKTRGQQVTLRCSSQSGHNTVSWYQQALGQGPQFIFQYYREEENGRGNFPPRFSGLQFPNYSSELNVNALELDDSALYLCASSLGAVGREAYEQYFGPGTRLTVT.

The gene calls are TRBV7-8 and TRBJ1-3, with D possibly being TRBD1 (6 bases). The CDR3 is 13 amino acids. The germline V gene has CDR1 SGHVS and CDR2 FQNEAQ. Deletions cut 5 bases from V and 5 bases from J, with 10 bases between. The CDR3 loop is CASSLDSRNTIYF. The DNA for the CDR3 is TGTGCCAGCAGCCTGGACAGCCGAAACACCATATATTTT.

The chain links TRBV5-1 to TRBJ1-4; D remains unclear. The CDR3 extends over 15 amino acids. CDR1 and CDR2 from the germline V gene are SGHRS and YFSETQ. V lost 1 base and J 4 bases, leaving 11 bases between the germline ends. CDR3 region: CASSLSSGLNEKLFF. CDR3 sequence (DNA): TGCGCCAGCAGCTTGAGCAGCGGCCTTAATGAAAAACTGTTTTTT.

This CDR3 reads CASSSLGAASPDTQYF. CDR3 DNA sequence: TGTGCCAGCAGTTCTCTTGGGGCGGCCAGCCCCGATACGCAGTATTTT. This sequence joins TRBV6-2 or TRBV6-3 and TRBJ2-3; TRBD1 might be the D (5 bases). The CDR3 is 16 residues long. V was pared by 4 bases and J by 6 bases, with 20 bases between. CDR1 and CDR2 (germline): MNHEY, SVGEGT.

V usage is TRBV7-9 and J usage is TRBJ2-7; D is ambiguous. Germline V gene data show CDR1 as SEHNR and CDR2 as FQNEAQ (reference sequence). This CDR3 contains 14 residues. Trimming cost V 5 bases and J 5 bases, with 16 bases left between them. The CDR3 DNA follows: TGTGCCAGCAGCCACGTGCCCGGGTTCCACGAGCAGTACTTC. It specifies CASSHVPGFHEQYF.

The chain links TRBV25-1 to TRBJ2-4, with 7 bases identical to TRBD1. The V and J ends lost 6 bases and 0 bases, in that order; junction bases with no gene match: 11. The germline V gene encodes CDR1 MGHDK and CDR2 SYGVNS. The CDR3 contains 17 residues. Here the CDR3 DNA reads TGTGCCAGCAGAGAGACGGACAGGTCTCTAGCCAAAAACATTCAGTACTTC. As protein: CASRETDRSLAKNIQYF.

CDR3: CASRPGGSGNTIYF. CDR3 bases: TGTGCCAGCAGGCCAGGGGGCTCTGGAAACACCATATATTTT. The chain employs TRBV6-5 and TRBJ1-3; 7 positions agree with TRBD1. The germline gives CDR1 MNHEY, CDR2 SVGAGI. Trimming took 6 bases from V and 0 from J; bases not matched to a gene: 2. This CDR3 has 14 residues.

The J gene is TRBJ2-7, the V gene TRBV27; 7 positions match TRBD2. Looked up from germline, CDR1 is MNHEY and CDR2 is SMNVEV (reference sequence). The CDR3 runs to 14 residues. V shed 3 bases, J shed 2 bases, and the junction held 4 bases outside the gene matches. DNA of the CDR3: TGTGCCAGCAGTTTTTCTAGCGGACCCTACGAGCAGTACTTC. Amino acid sequence: CASSFSSGPYEQYF.

The CDR3 region is CASSRSRAGGDTQYF. Written as DNA, the CDR3 is TGTGCCAGCAGTAGGTCACGAGCGGGAGGAGATACGCAGTATTTT. This rearrangement joins TRBV6-5 to TRBJ2-3, with TRBD2 matching 9 bases. Looked up from germline, CDR1 is MNHEY and CDR2 is SVGAGI. The CDR3 sequence is 15 residues long. Trimming removed 5 bases from V and 5 bases from J; junction bases left unmatched: 8.